This passage covers 4 T cell receptor beta chains from one sample sequenced in a study of identical twins. TCRdb re-called the 5' RACE reads through MiXCR, storing one row per CDR3 protein. The sample records about 240,000 distinct CDR3 sequences, 6% to 8% being singletons. A further study also used this sample, focusing on yellow fever vaccine responses in identical twins.

The sequencing input was CD8+ T cells sorted from blood. Every receptor here comes from a young woman in good health.

The chain is built from TRBV12-3 or TRBV12-4 and TRBJ1-1, with D maybe TRBD1 (6 bases). CDR3 size: 14 residues. Deletions cut 6 bases from V and 2 bases from J, with 13 bases between. CDR3 bases: TGTGCCAGCAGCCCGCAGGACAGTAACACTGAAGCTTTCTTT. Translation: CASSPQDSNTEAFF.

In this sample, this clonotype turned up many times. The CDR3, as DNA: TGTGCCAGCAGCGGTACAACCTTGACAGACGTCCGGAACACCATATATTTT. Translation gives CASSGTTLTDVRNTIYF. This rearrangement joins TRBV6-1 to TRBJ1-3; a weak D match, TRBD1 (5 bases). The V gene lost 6 bases and the J gene lost 7 bases, with 25 bases spanning the gap. The germline gives CDR1 MNHNS, CDR2 SASEGT. The CDR3 is made up of 17 amino acids.

This clonotype was recorded a few times. The chain employs TRBV13 and TRBJ2-5, with 7 bases aligning to TRBD2. CDR3 length: 14 amino acids. V lost 5 bases and J lost 3; bases outside the gene matches: 6. Germline V gene lookup returns CDR1 PRHDT and CDR2 FYEKMQ (reference sequence). The CDR3 coding sequence is TGTGCCAGCAGCCCTCTGGCGGGGGAAGAGACCCAGTACTTC. Translating gives CASSPLAGEETQYF.

This clonotype was detected a few times. The chain links TRBV27 to TRBJ1-1, with 7 positions matching TRBD1. Germline V lookup: CDR1 MNHEY, CDR2 SMNVEV (reference sequence). This CDR3 has 16 amino acids. Trimming removed 2 bases from V and 3 bases from J; junction bases left unmatched: 9. For the CDR3, the DNA is TGTGCCAGCAGTTTAGTGGGACAGCTTCTCGACACTGAAGCTTTCTTT. Translation: CASSLVGQLLDTEAFF.